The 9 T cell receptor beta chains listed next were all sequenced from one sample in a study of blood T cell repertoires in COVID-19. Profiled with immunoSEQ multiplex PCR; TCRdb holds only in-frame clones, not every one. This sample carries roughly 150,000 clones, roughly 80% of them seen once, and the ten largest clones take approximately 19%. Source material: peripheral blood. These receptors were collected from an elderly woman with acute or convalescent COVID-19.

CDR3 residues: CASSLRRGASSFYEQYF. CDR3 bases: TGTGCCAGCAGCTTAAGGCGGGGGGCGTCAAGTTTCTACGAGCAGTACTTC. V gene TRBV5-6 combines with J gene TRBJ2-7, with TRBD2 matching 8 bases. V lost 2 bases and J lost 3; bases outside the gene matches: 13. CDR3 length: 17 amino acids. The germline V gene encodes CDR1 SGHDT and CDR2 YYEEEE.

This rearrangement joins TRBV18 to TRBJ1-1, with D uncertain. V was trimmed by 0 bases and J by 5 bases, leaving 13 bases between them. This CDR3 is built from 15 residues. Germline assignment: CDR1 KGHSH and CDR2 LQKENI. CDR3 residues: CASSPPTRDETEAFF. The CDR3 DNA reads TGTGCCAGCTCACCACCAACGCGGGATGAGACTGAAGCTTTCTTT. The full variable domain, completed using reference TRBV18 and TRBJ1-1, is NAGVMQNPRHLVRRRGQEARLRCSPMKGHSHVYWYRQLPEEGLKFMVYLQKENIIDESGMPKERFSAEFPKEGPSILRIQQVVRGDSAAYFCASSPPTRDETEAFFGQGTRLTVV.

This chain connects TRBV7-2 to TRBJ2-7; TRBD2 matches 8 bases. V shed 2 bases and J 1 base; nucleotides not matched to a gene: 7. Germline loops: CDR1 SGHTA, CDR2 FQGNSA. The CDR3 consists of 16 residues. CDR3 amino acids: CASSLPSGRVSYEQYF. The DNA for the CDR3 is TGTGCCAGCAGCTTACCTAGCGGGCGAGTGTCCTACGAGCAGTACTTC.

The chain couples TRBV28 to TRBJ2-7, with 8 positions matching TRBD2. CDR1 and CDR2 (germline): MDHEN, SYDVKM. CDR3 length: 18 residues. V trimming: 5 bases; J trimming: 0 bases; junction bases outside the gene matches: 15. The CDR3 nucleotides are TGTGCCAGCAGTCCCATCAAAGGACTAGCTTTTCCCTCCTACGAGCAGTACTTC. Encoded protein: CASSPIKGLAFPSYEQYF. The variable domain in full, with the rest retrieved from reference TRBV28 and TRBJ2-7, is DVKVTQSSRYLVKRTGEKVFLECVQDMDHENMFWYRQDPGLGLRLIYFSYDVKMKEKGDIPEGYSVSREKKERFSLILESASTNQTSMYLCASSPIKGLAFPSYEQYFGPGTRLTVT.

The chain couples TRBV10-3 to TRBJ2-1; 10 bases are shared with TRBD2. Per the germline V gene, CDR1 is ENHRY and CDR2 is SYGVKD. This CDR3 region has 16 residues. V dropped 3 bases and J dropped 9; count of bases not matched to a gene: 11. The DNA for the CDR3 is TGTGCCATCAGTGAACCTCTAGCGGGAGAGGGGACTGAGCAGTTCTTC. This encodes CAISEPLAGEGTEQFF.

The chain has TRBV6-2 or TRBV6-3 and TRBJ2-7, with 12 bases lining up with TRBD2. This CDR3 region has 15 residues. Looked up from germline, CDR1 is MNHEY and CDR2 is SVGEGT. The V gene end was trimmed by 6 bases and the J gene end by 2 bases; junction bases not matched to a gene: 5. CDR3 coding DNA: TGTGCCAGCAGCGACAGGACTAGCGGGGCCTACGAGCAGTACTTC. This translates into CASSDRTSGAYEQYF.

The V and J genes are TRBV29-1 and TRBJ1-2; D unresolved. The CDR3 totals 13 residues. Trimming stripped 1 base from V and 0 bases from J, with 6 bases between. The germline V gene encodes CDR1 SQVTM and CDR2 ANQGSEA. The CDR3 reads CSVEGYSNYGYTF. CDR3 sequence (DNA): TGCAGCGTTGAAGGATACTCTAACTATGGCTACACCTTC. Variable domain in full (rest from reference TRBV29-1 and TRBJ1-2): SAVISQKPSRDICQRGTSLTIQCQVDSQVTMMFWYRQQPGQSLTLIATANQGSEATYESGFVIDKFPISRPNLTFSTLTVSNMSPEDSSIYLCSVEGYSNYGYTFGSGTRLTVV.

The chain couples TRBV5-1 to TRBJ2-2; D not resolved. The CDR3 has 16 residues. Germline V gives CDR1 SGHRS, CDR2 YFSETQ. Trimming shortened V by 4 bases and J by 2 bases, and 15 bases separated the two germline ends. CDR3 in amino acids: CASSVTVMKNTGELFF. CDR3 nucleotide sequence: TGCGCCAGCAGCGTAACAGTCATGAAAAACACCGGGGAGCTGTTTTTT.

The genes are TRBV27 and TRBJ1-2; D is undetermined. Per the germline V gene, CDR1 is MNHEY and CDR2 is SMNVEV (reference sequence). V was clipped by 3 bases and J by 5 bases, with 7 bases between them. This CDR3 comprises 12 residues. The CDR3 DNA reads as TGTGCCAGCAGTTTTAGCGGGTATGGCTACACCTTC. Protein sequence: CASSFSGYGYTF.